A single sample gave rise to the 26 T cell receptor beta chains below, sequenced in a study of CD8+CD57+ T cells in acquired aplastic anemia. Profiles of TCR beta VDJ and CDR3 were generated from a genomic DNA template. A single record per CDR3 protein comes from TCRdb applying MiXCR to the reads. The repertoire consists of just over 400,000 distinct CDR3 sequences, with 65% to 80% occurring once and the leading ten covering 4%. Sequenced material: sorted CD4+, CD8+, or CD8+CD57+ T cells (not recorded which) from PBMCs. These TCRs come from a human donor in good health, serving as a control.

This chain links TRBV12-3 or TRBV12-4 with TRBJ2-3, with D unresolved. Trimming left V 3 bases short and J 4 bases short, with 14 bases between. The CDR3 consists of 15 residues. CDR3 sequence (DNA): TGTGCCAGCAGTTTGAAAAACAACCCTGCAGATACGCAGTATTTT. Amino acid sequence: CASSLKNNPADTQYF.

The chain joins TRBV20-1 to TRBJ2-3, with D perhaps assigned TRBD1 or TRBD2 (5 bases each). Germline V CDR1 and CDR2: DFQATT, SNEGSKA (reference sequence). With 0 bases removed from V and 5 bases from J, the gap between germline ends came to 12 bases. This CDR3 has 14 residues. CDR3 loop: CSARDRGTGDTQYF. The CDR3 coding sequence is TGCAGTGCTAGAGATCGAGGGACGGGAGATACGCAGTATTTT.

The chain links TRBV19 to TRBJ1-5; a possible D gene is TRBD1 (5 bases). This CDR3 is 14 amino acids long. Trimming pared 5 bases from V and 11 bases from J, leaving 19 bases between. Germline V gene lookup returns CDR1 LNHDA and CDR2 SQIVND (reference sequence). The CDR3 loop reads CASSPSSVGETQHF. DNA for the CDR3: TGTGCCAGTAGTCCCTCGTCTGTGGGGGAGACCCAGCATTTT.

This clonotype was counted a single time. The rearrangement uses TRBV7-3 and TRBJ2-1; perhaps TRBD2 as D (7 bases). Trimming removed 3 bases from V and 4 bases from J, with 25 bases in between. The CDR3 extends over 19 amino acids. Germline V CDR1 and CDR2: SGHTA, FQGTGA. CDR3 coding DNA: TGTGCCAGCAGCTTTCGTCCGGGGGGACACAATGAGTCGTACAATGAGCAGTTCTTC. It specifies CASSFRPGGHNESYNEQFF. Full variable domain (outside the CDR3, taken from reference TRBV7-3 and TRBJ2-1): GAGVSQTPSNKVTEKGKYVELRCDPISGHTALYWYRQSLGQGPEFLIYFQGTGAADDSGLPNDRFFAVRPEGSVSTLKIQRTERGDSAVYLCASSFRPGGHNESYNEQFFGPGTRLTVL.

This chain uses TRBV20-1 with TRBJ1-3; D call uncertain. The CDR3 has 14 residues. V lost 7 bases to trimming and J lost 1 base, with 14 bases between them. From germline, CDR1 is DFQATT and CDR2 SNEGSKA (reference sequence). The CDR3 region is CSVALGASGNTIYF. The CDR3 nucleotides are TGCAGTGTTGCCCTAGGTGCTTCTGGAAACACCATATATTTT.

This clonotype was observed many times. One junction end does not reproduce the germline sequence, and a read error may be involved. The chain has TRBV20-1 and TRBJ2-1; 7 bases fit TRBD2. This CDR3 has 10 residues. Per germline, CDR1 DFQATT and CDR2 SNEGSKA (reference sequence). The CDR3 protein is CSARDETSLF. The CDR3 nucleotides read TGCAGTGCTAGAGATGAGACTAGCCTCTTC.

This sequence joins TRBV12-3 or TRBV12-4 and TRBJ1-1; TRBD1 might be the D (6 bases). CDR3 size: 13 residues. V lost 3 bases, J lost 5 bases, and 10 bases lay in between. The CDR3 here is CASSLIQGTEAFF. CDR3 sequence (DNA): TGTGCCAGCAGTTTGATACAGGGAACTGAAGCTTTCTTT.

The table lists this clonotype with many counts. The V and J genes are TRBV15 and TRBJ1-4; D is undetermined. CDR3 length equals 14 residues. Looked up from germline, CDR1 is LNHNV and CDR2 is YYDKDF (reference sequence). The V gene lost 1 base and the J gene lost 3 bases, with 6 bases spanning the gap. The CDR3 is CATSRGRANEKLFF. In DNA form, the CDR3 reads TGTGCCACCAGCAGAGGACGGGCTAATGAAAAACTGTTTTTT.

The CDR3 here is CASCPAPTDSQYF. The DNA of the CDR3 is TGTGCCAGCTGTCCGGCACCCACAGATTCCCAGTATTTT. The chain links TRBV7-1 to TRBJ2-3; D call uncertain. TRBV7-1 is annotated as an ORF whose role is uncertain. There are 13 residues in the CDR3. V was clipped by 8 bases and J by 12 bases, with 21 bases between them.

As to this clonotype: A read error may produce the germline difference seen at one junction end. The chain links TRBV15 to TRBJ1-2; D gene unclear. The CDR3 covers 13 residues. CDR1 is LNHNV and CDR2 is YYDKDF in the germline V gene (reference sequence). CDR3 DNA: TGTGCCACCAGCAGAGAACTTGCCGGAAACTCTACCTTT. As protein: CATSRELAGNSTF.

CDR3 in amino acids: CASSEGGGGTDTQYF. The CDR3 bases are TGCGCCAGCAGTGAGGGTGGGGGAGGCACAGATACGCAGTATTTT. This chain uses TRBV10-2 with TRBJ2-3, with D perhaps given as TRBD1 or TRBD2 (5 bases each). Germline CDR1 and CDR2: WSHSY and SAAADI. Trimming removed 2 bases from V and 1 base from J, with 10 bases in between. CDR3 length equals 15 residues.

On this clonotype itself: At one boundary the junction diverges from the germline segment, which might be a read error. The rearrangement uses TRBV24-1 and TRBJ2-3; D gene ambiguous. Germline-derived CDR1 and CDR2 are KGHDR and SFDVKD. This CDR3 comprises 15 residues. DNA of the CDR3: TGTGCCAGCAGTGATTTGACGGGCGGCCAAGAGACGCAGTATTTT. It codes for CASSDLTGGQETQYF.

The chain employs TRBV20-1 and TRBJ2-7, with 12 bases matching TRBD1. Germline V lookup: CDR1 DFQATT, CDR2 SNEGSKA (reference sequence). After removal of 1 base from V and 7 bases from J, the junction contained 11 bases not matched to a gene. The CDR3 has 16 residues. In DNA form, the CDR3 reads TGCAGTGCTAGAGTTCAGGCGGGACAGGGGGCGGGAGAGCAGTACTTC. It encodes CSARVQAGQGAGEQYF.

In this sample, this clonotype turned up once. J is TRBJ1-2 and V is TRBV12-3 or TRBV12-4; TRBD1 agrees at 8 bases. V lost 2 bases and J lost 4; bases outside the gene matches: 3. CDR3 length: 14 residues. This CDR3 reads CASSLPDRVYGYTF. The CDR3 DNA is TGTGCCAGCAGTTTACCGGACAGGGTCTATGGCTACACCTTC.

This clonotype has just a few counts. The chain couples TRBV29-1 to TRBJ1-2; the D gene is possibly TRBD1 (5 bases). This CDR3 contains 12 residues. CDR1 and CDR2 from the germline V gene are SQVTM and ANQGSEA. Trimming left V 0 bases short and J 7 bases short, with 9 bases between. DNA for the CDR3: TGCAGCGTTGAAGACAGGGTGAGTGGCTACACCTTC. Its protein is CSVEDRVSGYTF.

In this sample, this clonotype turned up a few times. V and J are TRBV29-1 and TRBJ1-2, with 9 bases matching TRBD1. Germline trimming cut 1 base from V and 6 bases from J; bases unmatched to any gene: 3. Germline loops: CDR1 SQVTM, CDR2 ANQGSEA. CDR3 length equals 13 residues. The DNA for the CDR3 is TGCAGCGTTGAAGGGACAGGGGCGAATGGCTACACCTTC. Its translation is CSVEGTGANGYTF.

A note on this clonotype: A junction boundary mismatches the germline segment, possibly from a read error. V gene TRBV29-1 combines with J gene TRBJ1-5; no clear D. The germline CDR1 and CDR2 sequences are SQVTM and ANQGSEA. The CDR3 runs 13 residues. The CDR3 DNA sequence: TGCAGTGCTAGGGTCAGGTCTTCGCAGCCTCAGCATTTT. Amino acid sequence: CSARVRSSQPQHF.

The chain links TRBV5-1 to TRBJ1-5, with a tentative D call TRBD1 (5 bases). Per germline, CDR1 SGHRS and CDR2 YFSETQ. V lost 0 bases to trimming and J lost 8 bases, with 12 bases between them. CDR3 length: 14 amino acids. For the CDR3, the DNA is TGCGCCAGCAGCTTGGAGCTTGGGGCGGAGCCCCAGCATTTT. Its translation is CASSLELGAEPQHF.

This clonotype occurred many times. An end of the junction differs from the germline gene, which may be a read error. The chain uses TRBV12-5 and TRBJ2-3; D tentatively reads TRBD1 or TRBD2 (5 bases each). Germline values: CDR1 LGHNT, CDR2 FRNRAP. The CDR3 is 13 amino acids. The CDR3 region is CASGLARDTRQGF. The CDR3 DNA follows: TGTGCTAGTGGTTTGGCCCGGGATACTAGGCAGGGATTT.

This clonotype was seen repeatedly, ten times or more. This chain joins TRBV12-3 or TRBV12-4 and TRBJ2-7, with D perhaps matching TRBD1 or TRBD2 (5 bases each). The CDR3 extends over 13 amino acids. Trimming took 11 bases from V and 6 from J, leaving 20 bases between them. CDR3 nucleotides: TGTGCCTCCCAGAGGGGCAGGACCTGCGAGCAGTACTTC. It translates to CASQRGRTCEQYF.

In this sample, this clonotype turned up many times. V and J are TRBV6-6 and TRBJ1-6, with 8 bases lining up with TRBD1. The junction had 2 bases not matched to a gene; V was cut back by 2 bases and J by 8 bases. CDR1 and CDR2 from the germline V gene are MNHNY and SVGAGI (reference sequence). The CDR3 is made up of 14 amino acids. The CDR3 sequence is CASSYVTGDSPLHF. Written as DNA, the CDR3 is TGTGCCAGCAGTTACGTGACAGGGGATTCACCCCTCCACTTT.

The chain uses TRBV20-1 and TRBJ2-7, with D tentatively TRBD1 or TRBD2 (5 bases each). CDR1 and CDR2 (germline): DFQATT, SNEGSKA (reference sequence). The ends were cut back, 1 base at V and 11 bases at J, with 15 bases in the middle. CDR3 length: 12 residues. CDR3 sequence (DNA): TGCAGTGCTAGAGGGGACGCGAGCAAGAAGTACTTC. Translation: CSARGDASKKYF.

On this clonotype itself: The CDR3 end shows no conserved phenylalanine or tryptophan, and so a read error is likely. The DNA is omitted, as the CDR3 cannot be located on it reliably, and the CDR3 follows TCRdb's listing. The V gene is TRBV7-3, the J gene TRBJ2-7. Counting both end residues, the CDR3 totals 13 amino acids. Germline CDR1 SGHTA, CDR2 FQGTGA. CDR3 residues: CASEATATYEEYS.

J is TRBJ2-4 and V is TRBV5-4; 7 bases map to TRBD2. The J segment lost 3 bases and the V segment lost 4 bases, leaving 7 bases of the junction unmatched. CDR1 and CDR2 (germline): SGHNT, YYREEE (reference sequence). CDR3 length equals 15 residues. The CDR3 loop reads CASSLHSGVKNIQYF. CDR3 nucleotides: TGTGCCAGCAGCCTCCACAGCGGGGTCAAAAACATTCAGTACTTC.

V is TRBV9 and J is TRBJ1-1; a possible D gene is TRBD1 (5 bases). The germline V gene has CDR1 SGDLS and CDR2 YYNGEE. This CDR3 is built from 17 residues. The germline V and J ends were trimmed by 0 bases and 5 bases, with 20 bases remaining between them. The CDR3 is CASSVVASGGDRTEAFF. The DNA for the CDR3 is TGTGCCAGCAGCGTAGTGGCGTCGGGGGGGGATAGGACTGAAGCTTTCTTT.

Turning to this clonotype: One end of the junction does not line up with germline, which may come from a read error. This sequence joins TRBV5-1 and TRBJ1-2, with D unclear. This CDR3 is built from 15 residues. Germline V gene lookup returns CDR1 SGHRS and CDR2 YFSETQ. In DNA form, the CDR3 reads TGTGCCAGCAGCTTAGATGCTAAAGTGAACTATGGCTACACCTTC. Protein sequence: CASSLDAKVNYGYTF. Looking up the rest from reference TRBV5-1 and TRBJ1-2 gives the full variable domain: KAGVTQTPRYLIKTRGQQVTLSCSPISGHRSVSWYQQTPGQGLQFLFEYFSETQRNKGNFPGRFSGRQFSNSRSEMNVSTLELGDSALYLCASSLDAKVNYGYTFGSGTRLTVV.